This T cell receptor beta chain was recovered during a study of blood T cell repertoires in COVID-19. The germline CDR1 and CDR2 sequences are SGHRS and YFSETQ. V shed 5 bases and J 5 bases; nucleotides not matched to a gene: 4. The CDR3 loop spans 14 amino acids. Profiling relied on immunoSEQ multiplex PCR, and the TCRdb table lists in-frame clones only, not all of them. The sample carries 320,000 or so clones, roughly 89% recorded once. Participants were aged roughly 18 to 89 years from approximately 25 US areas. Cohort placement rested on clinical history that participants reported themselves. The material sequenced was PBMCs or T cells enriched from blood (not recorded which). The receptor was derived from a man aged 55-75 years who had recovered from COVID-19. The chain couples TRBV5-1 to TRBJ1-6; 7 nucleotides line up with TRBD1. CDR3 in DNA: TGCGCCAGCAGACGGACAGGAGATAATTCACCCCTCCACTTT. Residues: CASRRTGDNSPLHF.